This T cell receptor (beta chain) was sequenced in a study of blood T cell repertoires in COVID-19. Study details: Samples of COVID-19 (acute and convalescent) were obtained from the United States, Italy and Spain. T cells, B-cell-depleted T cells, or PBMCs supplied cDNA or gDNA.

Enrollment of patients from Seattle took place during active infection, with longitudinal follow-up. Original methodology: Using reference gene primer amplification, nucleated cell counts were estimated. Profiling relied on immunoSEQ multiplex PCR, and the TCRdb table lists in-frame clones only, not all of them. Clone size and the V and J calls come from that table; the DNA yielded D and trimming. In the table there are about 150,000 clones, approximately 85% of which are singletons. Germline V lookup: CDR1 LNHNV, CDR2 YYDKDF (reference sequence). V was cut by 3 bases and J by 0 bases, with 15 bases left in between. This CDR3 is built from 17 residues.

The receptor comes from a man older than 75 with COVID-19, enrolled during active disease. This sequence joins TRBV15 and TRBJ1-5; a possible D gene is TRBD1 (6 bases). The sample taken for sequencing was peripheral blood. The CDR3 reads CATSSHRDPYSNQPQHF. The CDR3 DNA sequence: TGTGCCACCAGCAGTCACAGGGATCCTTATAGCAATCAGCCCCAGCATTTT. Based on the CDR3 plus reference TRBV15 and TRBJ1-5, the full variable domain is DAMVIQNPRYQVTQFGKPVTLSCSQTLNHNVMYWYQQKSSQAPKLLFHYYDKDFNNEADTPDNFQSRRPNTSFCFLDIRSPGLGDTAMYLCATSSHRDPYSNQPQHFGDGTRLSIL.